This T cell receptor beta chain emerged from a study of OX40 agonist ivuxolimab in advanced cancers. Study information: Patients received ivuxolimab, an intravenous treatment, every 2 weeks at 0.01 to 10 mg/kg.

Method: immunoSEQ multiplex PCR; TCRdb's copy keeps in-frame clones and lacks some. There are tens of thousands of clones in the sample; 94% occur only once, and 20% lies in the top ten. The CDR3 contains 15 residues. The V gene lost 1 base and the J gene lost 2 bases, with 12 bases spanning the gap. Germline loops: CDR1 MNHEY, CDR2 SMNVEV (reference sequence). The V call is TRBV27, the J call TRBJ2-7; D is possibly TRBD1 (5 bases). This specimen consisted of CD4+ or CD8+ T cells sorted from blood, obtained in a trial of the OX40 agonist ivuxolimab. The TCR originated in an adult with an advanced solid tumor such as melanoma, head and neck, liver or kidney cancer. CDR3 bases: TGTGCCAGCAGTTTATTTTTAGGGGCTGCCTACGAGCAGTACTTC. Translated: CASSLFLGAAYEQYF.